Listed here is a single TCR beta chain. Genomic DNA templated the TCR beta VDJ and CDR3 profiling. From the reads, TCRdb called clonotypes with MiXCR, one entry per CDR3 protein. The sample consists of over 150,000 distinct CDR3 sequences, around half of them appearing once. Only patients with CD8+CD57+ cell expansion on flow cytometry were chosen for sequencing. The patients all had a severe acquired aplastic anemia diagnosis. These data belong to a study of CD8+CD57+ T cells in acquired aplastic anemia. Germline V gene sequence: CDR1 MNHNS, CDR2 SASEGT. Trimming cost V 8 bases and J 7 bases; bases outside gene matches: 12. The CDR3 loop spans 15 amino acids.

Sequences were obtained from sorted CD4+, CD8+, or CD8+CD57+ T cells (not recorded which) from PBMCs. This TCR was sampled from a human donor with aplastic anemia. The chain employs TRBV6-1 and TRBJ2-1; 9 nucleotides line up with TRBD1. The CDR3 loop reads CASGNRDREGNEQFF. CDR3 nucleotide sequence: TGTGCCAGCGGAAACCGGGACAGGGAAGGGAATGAGCAGTTCTTC.